This entry concerns a single T cell receptor (beta chain). This clone was recorded once. Its antigen specificity is not known. No qualities accompany the bases; no much larger clone lies one base away. The cohort comprised some 680 healthy bone marrow donors. At the time of sampling, all cohort members were nominally healthy, though unrecorded immune exposures were likely present. The donor tested CMV seropositive, placing the donor among the 250 to 350 seropositive members of the cohort. A peripheral blood sample was collected from each donor, and TCR beta sequencing was performed on peripheral blood mononuclear cells. Genomic DNA was extracted from the blood cell samples with the Qiagen DNeasy Blood Extraction Kit. Receptor libraries were prepared by the immunoSEQ multiplex PCR assay. A mixture of 60 forward primers for TCR Vbeta segments and 13 reverse primers for TCR Jbeta segments was used in the multiplex PCR. A multiplex PCR assay on genomic DNA amplified the CDR3 region of rearranged TCR beta genes. The Illumina HiSeq System was used to sequence the amplified TCR beta libraries as 87-base-pair reads. The original pipeline was this. In a later analysis, 77 million or so unique TCR beta chains were counted across the 650 to 750 repertoires, and around 10 million of these chains were shared by at least two donors. To remove PCR and sequencing errors, raw reads were error-corrected and collapsed into unique sequences using a nearest-neighbor algorithm that merged closely related sequences. To assign V, D and J gene segments, CDR3 sequences were aligned to IMGT reference sequences. For a sequence to be retained, a match of at least six nucleotides to both a V gene segment and a J gene segment was required. Rearrangements were called productive when the CDR3 lacked stop codons and stayed in frame with V and J; all others were non-productive. CDR3 was defined according to IMGT convention as the region running from the second conserved V-encoded cysteine to the conserved J-encoded phenylalanine. The earlier analysis of fewer than 700 of the donors excluded sequences that lacked an unambiguous match to a single V gene segment. An earlier analysis of 587 of the donors classified V segments as functional when productive rearrangements were above 56.7% and as segregating when the standard deviation between donors was above 5%. A statistical classification framework was developed to diagnose cytomegalovirus status using the catalog of TCR beta chain sequences. In a later analysis, TCR nucleotide sequences were compared against IMGT/GENE-DB human TR gene sequences so that V and J genes could be assigned. In a later analysis, CDR3 sequences and most-parsimonious VDJ recombination scenarios were assigned using the TCRdist pipeline. A later analysis defined each TCR beta chain by its CDR3 amino acid sequence plus V-gene family, and excluded reads lacking a unique V-gene family. A later analysis removed roughly 590 highly shared, low-generation-probability nucleotide sequences to deal with suspected cross-contamination and a sequencing artifact. For each public chain, a later analysis derived a clonal expansion index from normalized ranks of inferred template counts within each repertoire. A later analysis computed generation probabilities with a VDJ recombination model fitted to out-of-frame rearrangements, and checked the results against IGoR. A later analysis scored TCR-TCR, TCR-HLA and TCR-CMV co-occurrence with hypergeometric tests, applying a repertoire-size bias correction to TCR pairs. To estimate false discovery rates, a later analysis permuted the HLA or CMV assignments 20 times. In a later analysis, co-occurring TCRs were grouped with DBSCAN, and TCRdist sequence similarity was added when clustering was performed within HLA-allele-positive subsets. Co-occurrence clustering excluded repertoires with fewer than 30,000 or more than 120,000 public chains, plus five with anomalous nucleotide sharing. Held by TCRdb, this immuneACCESS table contains in-frame sequences only and omits some clones. Under half of the omission traces to an unresolved V gene where checked; the cause of the rest is unknown. V and J calls and clone size are as listed in that table; D and trimming were resolved from the DNA. The sample table holds over 250,000 clones, of which 86% were seen once. 3.5% to 4% of the sample is in the top ten clones.

The CDR3, from cysteine to phenylalanine, totals 15 residues. Only the CDR3 part of the read is kept: 45 bases, read in frame from the first base. Per the germline V gene, MDHEN is the CDR1 and SYDVKM is the CDR2. V is trimmed back by 6 bases and J by 3 bases, and the junction contains 10 bases that no gene match accounts for. This specimen belongs to a study of cytomegalovirus exposure and HLA in healthy donors (dated by TCRdb to about 2017). Concerning the study at large: According to an earlier analysis of a few hundred of the donors, some 170 million T cells yielded roughly 110 million unique TCR beta sequences and about 300 Gb of sequence data. An early release covering more than 500 HLA-typed donors comprised about 300 gigabases of sequencing data and around 80 million unique TCR sequences. Of the roughly 410 genotyped donors, approximately 80% were placed in the genetic ancestry cluster associated with self-reported Caucasian donors. The aim of the study was to test whether cataloging public T cell receptors could identify signatures of past pathogen exposure. The study used immunosequencing to profile the T cell repertoires of approximately 640 subjects and linked those repertoires to cytomegalovirus serostatus. A separate validation cohort of over 95 different subjects was used in addition to the roughly 700-subject first cohort. To predict cytomegalovirus infection status, the study brought together high-throughput TCR immunosequencing, statistical association of individual TCRs with disease status, and machine learning. In a later analysis, previously published TCR beta repertoires from 500 to 750 donors were re-analyzed and high-resolution HLA genotyping was added so that TCR occurrence patterns could be studied. Rather than using new phenotypic data, the later analysis identified candidate immune exposures from TCR beta sequences and from how often those sequences occurred across donors. An earlier analysis of several hundred of the donors applied high-throughput TCR beta sequencing to assess whether each TCR beta V gene segment acted as functional or pseudogenic. Alongside the repertoire data, information on donor age, sex, ethnicity and CMV serostatus was compiled. Genome-wide SNP genotypes for about 55% of the roughly 670 donors were used in a later genetic analysis, which treated that subset as a discovery cohort. Every discovery cohort repertoire had been produced on one sequencing platform. Class I and class II HLA loci were covered by the typing at four-digit resolution. The number of typed donors differed by locus: about 629-640 for A, B, C, DRB1 and DQB1; 500 to 550 for DQA1; roughly 600 for DPA1; and 400 to 480 for DPB1. Because of strong linkage in the cohort, roughly five DR-DQ haplotypes were treated as single units for association and clustering. Among a few hundred genotyped donors of the cohort, an average of around 240,000 unique TCR beta nucleotide sequences were sequenced per donor, roughly 20% of them non-productive.

Summary of the overall study and its limitations: In vitro tests confirmed that a few of the cytomegalovirus-associated TCR beta chains recognize cytomegalovirus antigens. In this cohort, only TCR beta chains were sequenced, and detectable features were limited by the absence of alpha or paired-chain data. Specific HLA alleles were associated with 15,000 to 20,000 TCR beta sequences at a false discovery rate of 0.05 in a later analysis. A later analysis reported that several top co-occurrence clusters appeared linked to parvovirus B19, influenza, CMV and Epstein-Barr virus. Most CMV-associated TCR beta chains appeared to be HLA-restricted in a later analysis, and the HLA associations seemed to be driven largely by CMV exposure. Because some donors lacked HLA typing at each locus, the association tests relied only on the typed subset. Across donors, most TCR sequences were observed very rarely, whereas some public TCRs were present in many individuals. A cluster of highly shared sequence variants was judged likely to represent a technical artifact of the sequencing pipeline. A total of 150 to 200 TCR beta chains were listed by the study as associated with cytomegalovirus. In a later analysis, HLA-associated TCR beta chains were found to be more clonally expanded and to have lower generation probabilities than equally common non-associated chains. In a later analysis, the rate of TCR association differed among HLA loci, with DRB1 alleles having the most associated TCRs and HLA-C alleles having the fewest. Cytomegalovirus status was reported to be diagnosed by the classifier with high specificity and sensitivity in both the original and validation cohorts. An association between a missense DCLRE1C variant and V-gene and J-gene trimming of TCR beta chains was found in a later genetic analysis and replicated in an independent cohort. Some 15 rarely observed V segments, including chromosome 9 orphons, were excluded from the earlier analysis of 550 to 700 of the donors because counts were too low. Immune exposure information for the cohort was limited to CMV serostatus. Compared with the roughly 700-donor mean, donors in an Asian-associated ancestry cluster had fewer N-insertions in productive TCRs, according to a later genetic analysis. The authors suggested that the approach could potentially be generalized to other disease states and immunological phenotypes. A further reported finding was that TCR beta sequences accurately predicted the HLA-A and HLA-B alleles for most subjects in the first cohort. When HLA alleles, especially DR and DQ, strongly co-occurred, attributing TCR associations to individual alleles was difficult. Broadly in line with IMGT annotations, most TCR beta V segments showed up in productive rearrangements about 87% or about 30% of the time in an earlier analysis of several hundred of the donors. Linkage disequilibrium might explain the correlated functional status among segregating V segments, but an unknown experimental factor could not be excluded. Sequencing depth was assumed to be roughly uniform across donors in the presence/absence analyses, though that assumption may not hold. Some IMGT-functional V segments, including TRBV6-2 and TRBV6-3, could not be distinguished by the 87-base-pair reads and were therefore excluded.

The sample taken for sequencing was PBMCs. Recombination joined TRBV28 with TRBJ2-7, with 8 bases matching TRBD1. The receptor was derived from a man aged 40-55 years in good health and CMV-seropositive. The CDR3 is CASSTGGVGDYEQYF. The DNA reads TGTGCCAGCAGCACAGGGGGAGTGGGGGACTACGAGCAGTACTTC.